This T cell receptor (beta chain) emerged from a study of STAT5B mutations in CD4+ large granular lymphocyte leukemia. Some clones are missing from TCRdb's copy, which holds only in-frame ones; the method was immunoSEQ multiplex PCR. The table includes 37,000 or so clones, approximately 84% detected once. V was pared by 5 bases and J by 13 bases, with 15 bases between. Germline-derived CDR1 and CDR2 are SGHTA and FQGNSA. The CDR3 consists of 13 residues. Sequencing input: CD4+ T cells from blood buffy coats. The sequence came from a human donor in good health. V gene TRBV7-2 combines with J gene TRBJ1-6; D ambiguous. CDR3 sequence reads: CASSTPEAAPLHF. As DNA, the CDR3 is TGTGCCAGCAGCACCCCGGAGGCAGCGCCCCTCCACTTT.